This T cell receptor beta chain derives from a study of blood T cell repertoires in COVID-19. Deletions cut 2 bases from V and 5 bases from J, with 16 bases between. Looked up from germline, CDR1 is KGHSH and CDR2 is LQKENI. The CDR3 contains 15 residues. Clones were read by immunoSEQ multiplex PCR, and TCRdb kept only the in-frame ones, dropping some. This sample yields roughly 53,000 clones, of which approximately 84% are seen a single time; 17% belongs to the top ten. The chain carries TRBV18 and TRBJ2-7; D is possibly TRBD1 (5 bases). This receptor was taken from a man in his sixties or seventies with active COVID-19. The source material was peripheral blood. DNA of the CDR3: TGTGCCAGCTCACCAACAGGTGGTAGAAGGAACGAGCAGTACTTC. The encoded protein is CASSPTGGRRNEQYF.